Sequencing of this T cell receptor (beta chain) was carried out in a study of cytomegalovirus exposure and HLA in healthy donors. Trimming stripped 4 bases from V and 3 bases from J, with 10 bases between. CDR1 is SGHRS and CDR2 is YFSETQ in the germline V gene. The CDR3 contains 13 residues. Vbeta (60) and Jbeta (13) primers were used in the PCR. Produced via immunoSEQ multiplex PCR; TCRdb's table is partial and in-frame only. Here the sample spans around 170,000 clones, roughly 80% being singletons. The clonotype originates from a woman aged 45-65 years in good health and CMV-seronegative. The sample consisted of PBMCs. The chain combines TRBV5-1 with TRBJ2-5, with D possibly TRBD2 on 6 matching bases. CDR3 DNA sequence: TGCGCCAGCAGCCGGCCGGGGGAAGAGACCCAGTACTTC. It is translated as CASSRPGEETQYF.